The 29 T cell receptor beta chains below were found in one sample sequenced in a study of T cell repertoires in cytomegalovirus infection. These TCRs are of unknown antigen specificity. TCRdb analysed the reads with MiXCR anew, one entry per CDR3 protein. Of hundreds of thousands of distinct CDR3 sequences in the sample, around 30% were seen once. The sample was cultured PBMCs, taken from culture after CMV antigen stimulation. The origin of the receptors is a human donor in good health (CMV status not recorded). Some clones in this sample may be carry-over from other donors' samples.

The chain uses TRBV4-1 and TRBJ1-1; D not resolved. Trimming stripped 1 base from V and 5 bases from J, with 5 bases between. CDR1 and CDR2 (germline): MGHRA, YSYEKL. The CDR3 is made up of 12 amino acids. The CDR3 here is CASSQGVTEAFF. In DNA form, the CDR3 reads TGCGCCAGCAGCCAAGGGGTAACTGAAGCTTTCTTT.

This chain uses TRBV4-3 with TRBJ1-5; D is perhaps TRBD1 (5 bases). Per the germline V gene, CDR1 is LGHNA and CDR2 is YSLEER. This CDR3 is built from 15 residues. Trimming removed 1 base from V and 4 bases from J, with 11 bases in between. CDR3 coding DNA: TGCGCCAGCAGCCAAGGGAGGGGAAGGAATCAGCCCCAGCATTTT. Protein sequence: CASSQGRGRNQPQHF.

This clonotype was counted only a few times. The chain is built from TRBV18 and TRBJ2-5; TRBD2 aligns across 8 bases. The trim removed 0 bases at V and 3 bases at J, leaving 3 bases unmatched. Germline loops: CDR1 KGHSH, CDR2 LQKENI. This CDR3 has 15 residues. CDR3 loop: CASSPPSGGEETQYF. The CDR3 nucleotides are TGTGCCAGCTCACCACCAAGCGGGGGTGAAGAGACCCAGTACTTC.

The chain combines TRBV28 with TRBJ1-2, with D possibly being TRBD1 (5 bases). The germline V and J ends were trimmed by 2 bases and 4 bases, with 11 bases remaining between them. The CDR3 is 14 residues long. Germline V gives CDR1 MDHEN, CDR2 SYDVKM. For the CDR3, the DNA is TGTGCCAGCAGTTTAGTCCCGGGGGGCTATGGCTACACCTTC. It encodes CASSLVPGGYGYTF.

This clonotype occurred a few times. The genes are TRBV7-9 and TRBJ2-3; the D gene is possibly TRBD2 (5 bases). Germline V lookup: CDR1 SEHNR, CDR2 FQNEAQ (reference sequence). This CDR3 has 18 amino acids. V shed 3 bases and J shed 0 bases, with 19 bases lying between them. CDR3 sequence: CASSFPLEAVASTDTQYF. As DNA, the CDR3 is TGTGCCAGCAGCTTCCCCCTTGAAGCGGTCGCTAGCACAGATACGCAGTATTTT. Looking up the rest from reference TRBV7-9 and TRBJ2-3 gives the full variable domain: DTGVSQNPRHKITKRGQNVTFRCDPISEHNRLYWYRQTLGQGPEFLTYFQNEAQLEKSRLLSDRFSAERPKGSFSTLEIQRTEQGDSAMYLCASSFPLEAVASTDTQYFGPGTRLTVL.

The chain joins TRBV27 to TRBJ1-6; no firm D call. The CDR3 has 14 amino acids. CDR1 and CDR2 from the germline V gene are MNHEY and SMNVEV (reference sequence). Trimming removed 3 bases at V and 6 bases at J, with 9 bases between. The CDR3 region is CASSLIQLNSPLHF. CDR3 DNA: TGTGCCAGCAGTTTGATACAACTTAATTCACCCCTCCACTTT.

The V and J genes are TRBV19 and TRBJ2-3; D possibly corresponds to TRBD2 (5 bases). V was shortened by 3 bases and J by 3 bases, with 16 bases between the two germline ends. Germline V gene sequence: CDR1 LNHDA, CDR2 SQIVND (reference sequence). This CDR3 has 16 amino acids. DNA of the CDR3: TGTGCCAGTAGTATTCGGGCGAGGGTCGAAACAGATACGCAGTATTTT. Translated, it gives CASSIRARVETDTQYF.

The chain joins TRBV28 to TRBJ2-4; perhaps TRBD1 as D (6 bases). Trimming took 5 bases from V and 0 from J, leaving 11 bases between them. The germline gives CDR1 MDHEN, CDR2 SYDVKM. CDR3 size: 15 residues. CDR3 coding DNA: TGTGCCAGCAGTCCCCCAGGGGAAGCCAAAAACATTCAGTACTTC. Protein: CASSPPGEAKNIQYF.

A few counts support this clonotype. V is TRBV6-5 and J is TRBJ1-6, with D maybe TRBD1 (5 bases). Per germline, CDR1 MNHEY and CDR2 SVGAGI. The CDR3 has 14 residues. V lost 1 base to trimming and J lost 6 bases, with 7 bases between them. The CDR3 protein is CASSYWDGNSPLHF. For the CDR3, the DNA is TGTGCCAGCAGTTACTGGGACGGTAATTCACCCCTCCACTTT.

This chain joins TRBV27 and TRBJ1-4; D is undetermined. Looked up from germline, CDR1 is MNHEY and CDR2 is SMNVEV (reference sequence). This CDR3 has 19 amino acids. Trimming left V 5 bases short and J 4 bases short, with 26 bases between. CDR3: CASSILTKPRSGDNEKLFF. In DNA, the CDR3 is TGTGCCAGCAGTATCTTGACGAAACCCCGGAGCGGCGATAATGAAAAACTGTTTTTT.

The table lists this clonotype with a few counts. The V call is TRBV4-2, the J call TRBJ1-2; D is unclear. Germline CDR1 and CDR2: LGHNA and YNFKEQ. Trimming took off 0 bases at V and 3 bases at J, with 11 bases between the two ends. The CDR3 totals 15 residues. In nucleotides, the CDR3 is TGTGCCAGCAGCCAAGATCAACGGGTCGACTATGGCTACACCTTC. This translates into CASSQDQRVDYGYTF.

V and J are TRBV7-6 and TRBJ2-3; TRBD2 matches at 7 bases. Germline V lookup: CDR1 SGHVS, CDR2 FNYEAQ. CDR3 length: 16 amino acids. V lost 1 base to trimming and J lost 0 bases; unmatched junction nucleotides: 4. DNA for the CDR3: TGTGCCAGCAGCTTAGACGGTAGCGGGAGCACAGATACGCAGTATTTT. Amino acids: CASSLDGSGSTDTQYF.

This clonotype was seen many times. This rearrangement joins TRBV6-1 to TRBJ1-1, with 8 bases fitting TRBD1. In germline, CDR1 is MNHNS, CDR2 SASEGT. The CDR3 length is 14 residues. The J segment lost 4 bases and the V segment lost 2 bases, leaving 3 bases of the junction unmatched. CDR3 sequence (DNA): TGTGCCAGCAGTGAACAGGGGGCCCTCACTGAAGCTTTCTTT. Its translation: CASSEQGALTEAFF.

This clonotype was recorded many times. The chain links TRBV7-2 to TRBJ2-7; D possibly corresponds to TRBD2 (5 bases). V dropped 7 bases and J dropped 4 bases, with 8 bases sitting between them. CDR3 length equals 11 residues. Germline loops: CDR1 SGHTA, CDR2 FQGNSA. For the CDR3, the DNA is TGTGCCAGCACCCGGAGGTACGAGCAGTACTTC. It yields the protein CASTRRYEQYF.

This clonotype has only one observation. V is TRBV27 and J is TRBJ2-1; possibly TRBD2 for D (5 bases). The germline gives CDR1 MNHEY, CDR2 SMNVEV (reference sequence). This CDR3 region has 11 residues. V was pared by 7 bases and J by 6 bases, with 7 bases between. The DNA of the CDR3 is TGTGCCAGCATAGGGAGCAATGAGCAGTTCTTC. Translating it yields CASIGSNEQFF.

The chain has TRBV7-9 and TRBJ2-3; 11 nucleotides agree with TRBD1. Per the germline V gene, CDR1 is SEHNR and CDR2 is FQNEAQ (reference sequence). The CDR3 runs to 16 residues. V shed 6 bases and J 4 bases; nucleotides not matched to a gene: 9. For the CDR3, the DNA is TGTGCCAGCAGTACTACCGGGACAGGGGGACCAGATACGCAGTATTTT. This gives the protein CASSTTGTGGPDTQYF. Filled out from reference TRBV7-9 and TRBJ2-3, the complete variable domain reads DTGVSQNPRHKITKRGQNVTFRCDPISEHNRLYWYRQTLGQGPEFLTYFQNEAQLEKSRLLSDRFSAERPKGSFSTLEIQRTEQGDSAMYLCASSTTGTGGPDTQYFGPGTRLTVL.

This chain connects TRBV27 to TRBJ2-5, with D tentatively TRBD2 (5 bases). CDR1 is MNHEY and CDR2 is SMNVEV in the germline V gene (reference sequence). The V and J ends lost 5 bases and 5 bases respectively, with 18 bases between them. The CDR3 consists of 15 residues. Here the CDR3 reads CASSRLGEGRETQYF. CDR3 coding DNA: TGTGCCAGCAGTCGCCTAGGAGAGGGAAGGGAGACCCAGTACTTC.

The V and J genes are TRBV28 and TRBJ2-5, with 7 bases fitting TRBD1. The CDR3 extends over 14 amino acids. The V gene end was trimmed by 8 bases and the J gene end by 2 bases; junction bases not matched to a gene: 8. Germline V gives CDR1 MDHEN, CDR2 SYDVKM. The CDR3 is CASGLQGSQETQYF. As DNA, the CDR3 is TGTGCCAGCGGTCTACAGGGGAGTCAAGAGACCCAGTACTTC.

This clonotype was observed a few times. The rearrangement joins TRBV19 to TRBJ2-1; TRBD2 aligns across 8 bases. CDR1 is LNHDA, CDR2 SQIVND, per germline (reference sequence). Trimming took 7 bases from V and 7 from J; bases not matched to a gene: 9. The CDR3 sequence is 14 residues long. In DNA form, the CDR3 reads TGTGCCAGTACCATGGGACTAGGCTGGAATGAGCAGTTCTTC. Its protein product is CASTMGLGWNEQFF. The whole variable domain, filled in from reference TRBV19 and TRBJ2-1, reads DGGITQSPKYLFRKEGQNVTLSCEQNLNHDAMYWYRQDPGQGLRLIYYSQIVNDFQKGDIAEGYSVSREKKESFPLTVTSAQKNPTAFYLCASTMGLGWNEQFFGPGTRLTVL.

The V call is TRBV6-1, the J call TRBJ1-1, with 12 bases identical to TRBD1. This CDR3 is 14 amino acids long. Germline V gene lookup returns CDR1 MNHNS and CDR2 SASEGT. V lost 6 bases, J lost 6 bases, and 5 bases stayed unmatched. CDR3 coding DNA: TGTGCCAGCAGGGGGGGGACAGGGGGCCCTGAAGCTTTCTTT. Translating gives CASRGGTGGPEAFF.

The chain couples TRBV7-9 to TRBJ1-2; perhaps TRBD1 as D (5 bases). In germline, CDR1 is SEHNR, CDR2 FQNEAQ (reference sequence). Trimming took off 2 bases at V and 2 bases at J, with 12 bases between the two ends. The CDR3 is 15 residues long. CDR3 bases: TGTGCCAGCAGCTTATATGAGGGGTACAACTATGGCTACACCTTC. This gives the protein CASSLYEGYNYGYTF.

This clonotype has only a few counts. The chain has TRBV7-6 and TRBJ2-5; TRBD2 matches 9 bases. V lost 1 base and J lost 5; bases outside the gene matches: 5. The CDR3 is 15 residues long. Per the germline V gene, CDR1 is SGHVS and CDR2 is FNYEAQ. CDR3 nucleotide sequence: TGTGCCAGCAGCTTAGGCGGGGGGGCCGGGGAGACCCAGTACTTC. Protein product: CASSLGGGAGETQYF.

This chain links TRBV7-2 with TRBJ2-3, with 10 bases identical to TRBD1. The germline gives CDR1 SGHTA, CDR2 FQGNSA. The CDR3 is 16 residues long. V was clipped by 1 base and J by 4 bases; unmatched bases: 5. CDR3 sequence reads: CASSLVGTGVSDTQYF. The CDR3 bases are TGTGCCAGCAGCTTAGTCGGGACAGGGGTGTCAGATACGCAGTATTTT.

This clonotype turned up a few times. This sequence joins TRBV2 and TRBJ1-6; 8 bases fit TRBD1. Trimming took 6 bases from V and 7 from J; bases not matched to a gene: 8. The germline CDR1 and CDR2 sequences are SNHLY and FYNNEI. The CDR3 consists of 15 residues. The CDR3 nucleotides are TGTGCCAGCAGGGAGACAGGGGTAGGGAATTCACCCCTCCACTTT. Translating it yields CASRETGVGNSPLHF. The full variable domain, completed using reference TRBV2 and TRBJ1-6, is EPEVTQTPSHQVTQMGQEVILRCVPISNHLYFYWYRQILGQKVEFLVSFYNNEISEKSEIFDDQFSVERPDGSNFTLKIRSTKLEDSAMYFCASRETGVGNSPLHFGNGTRLTVT.

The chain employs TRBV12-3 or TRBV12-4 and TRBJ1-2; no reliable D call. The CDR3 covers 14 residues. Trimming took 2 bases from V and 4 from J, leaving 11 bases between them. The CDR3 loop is CASSLQATPYGYTF. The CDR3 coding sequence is TGTGCCAGCAGTTTACAGGCGACGCCCTATGGCTACACCTTC.

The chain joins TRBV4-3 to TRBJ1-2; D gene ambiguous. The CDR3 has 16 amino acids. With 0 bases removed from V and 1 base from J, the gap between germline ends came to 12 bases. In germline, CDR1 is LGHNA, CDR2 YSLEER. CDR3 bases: TGCGCCAGCAGCCAAGATGAACAGAGCGTTAACTATGGCTACACCTTC. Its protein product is CASSQDEQSVNYGYTF.

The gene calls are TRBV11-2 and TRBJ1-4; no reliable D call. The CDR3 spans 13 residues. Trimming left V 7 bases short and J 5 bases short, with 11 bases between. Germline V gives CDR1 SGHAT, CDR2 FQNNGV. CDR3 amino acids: CASKDRQNEKLFF. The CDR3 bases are TGTGCCAGCAAAGACCGGCAAAATGAAAAACTGTTTTTT.

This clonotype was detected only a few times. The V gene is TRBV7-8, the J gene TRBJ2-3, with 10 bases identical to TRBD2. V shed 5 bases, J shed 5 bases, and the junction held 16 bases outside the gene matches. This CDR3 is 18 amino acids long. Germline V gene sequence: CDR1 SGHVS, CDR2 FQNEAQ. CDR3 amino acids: CASSPRASGGARGDTQYF. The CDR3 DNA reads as TGTGCCAGCAGCCCTCGGGCTAGCGGGGGCGCTAGGGGAGATACGCAGTATTTT.

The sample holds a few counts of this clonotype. The CDR3 spells CASSRREADTQYF. For the CDR3, the DNA is TGCGCCAGCAGCAGGAGGGAGGCAGATACGCAGTATTTT. This sequence joins TRBV4-1 and TRBJ2-3; tentative D call: TRBD2 (6 bases). V was cut by 5 bases and J by 4 bases, with 10 bases left in between. This CDR3 spans 13 amino acids. Germline V CDR1 and CDR2: MGHRA, YSYEKL.